These 30 T cell receptor beta chains came from one sample sequenced in a study of blood T cell repertoires in COVID-19. Sequencing used immunoSEQ multiplex PCR; TCRdb keeps in-frame clones, though not all of them. The sample consists of more than 200,000 clones, just under 85% of them appearing once. Sequenced: peripheral blood. Receptors were obtained from an elderly man with acute or convalescent COVID-19.

The rearrangement links TRBV11-2 to TRBJ2-2; 7 bases fit TRBD2. CDR1 and CDR2 (germline): SGHAT, FQNNGV. V trimming: 5 bases; J trimming: 1 base; junction bases outside the gene matches: 4. The CDR3 loop spans 15 amino acids. CDR3 DNA: TGTGCCAGCAGCCAACTAGCGATGAACACCGGGGAGCTGTTTTTT. This gives the protein CASSQLAMNTGELFF.

This chain's CDR3 is CASSPLADSGNTIYF. The DNA for the CDR3 is TGTGCCAGCTCACCATTAGCAGACTCTGGAAACACCATATATTTT. The chain employs TRBV18 and TRBJ1-3, with no clear D. CDR1 and CDR2 (germline): KGHSH, LQKENI. V was shortened by 2 bases and J by 0 bases, with 8 bases between the two germline ends. The CDR3 is 15 amino acids.

A word on this clone: Within the sample, other DNA sequences also encode this same CDR3. The CDR3 DNA reads as TGCAGTGCTAGGAGCGGGCACGAGCAGTACTTC. It encodes CSARSGHEQYF. The chain combines TRBV20-1 with TRBJ2-7, with a tentative D call TRBD2 (6 bases). V dropped 3 bases and J dropped 5 bases, with 8 bases sitting between them. Germline CDR1 is DFQATT and CDR2 is SNEGSKA (reference sequence). This CDR3 spans 11 amino acids.

The chain has TRBV20-1 and TRBJ2-7; 11 nucleotides line up with TRBD1. The J segment lost 6 bases and the V segment lost 7 bases, leaving 2 bases of the junction unmatched. The germline V gene has CDR1 DFQATT and CDR2 SNEGSKA (reference sequence). CDR3 length: 11 amino acids. CDR3 amino acids: CSGTGGSEQYF. CDR3 in DNA: TGCAGTGGGACAGGGGGCAGCGAGCAGTACTTC.

This clone was seen more than once but under ten times. The genes are TRBV5-1 and TRBJ1-6, with 7 bases matching TRBD1. The CDR3 extends over 16 amino acids. Germline CDR1 reads SGHRS; CDR2 reads YFSETQ. The trim removed 4 bases at V and 0 bases at J, leaving 4 bases unmatched. The CDR3 is CASSPDRNSYNSPLHF. The CDR3 DNA sequence: TGCGCCAGCAGCCCGGACAGGAACTCCTATAATTCACCCCTCCACTTT.

The chain couples TRBV2 to TRBJ2-2; the D is unclear. This CDR3 spans 12 amino acids. Germline lookup yields CDR1 SNHLY and CDR2 FYNNEI. Deletions cut 7 bases from V and 6 bases from J, with 9 bases between. CDR3 coding DNA: TGTGCCAGCACCCCCCCCTCCGGGGAGCTGTTTTTT. Translation gives CASTPPSGELFF.

The rearrangement uses TRBV5-1 and TRBJ1-3; TRBD1 might be the D (5 bases). V was clipped by 4 bases and J by 0 bases, with 17 bases between them. The CDR3 contains 17 residues. Germline CDR1 is SGHRS and CDR2 is YFSETQ. The CDR3 spells CASSPVGAVSSGNTIYF. The CDR3 region has the DNA TGCGCCAGCAGCCCCGTAGGGGCCGTAAGCTCTGGAAACACCATATATTTT.

This clone was detected many times. CDR3 DNA sequence: TGTGCCAGCAGTCAAACTACAGGGATGGTAGAAGCTTTCTTT. It is translated as CASSQTTGMVEAFF. V gene TRBV5-4 combines with J gene TRBJ1-1; TRBD1 is a possible D gene (6 bases). Deletions cut 5 bases from V and 8 bases from J, with 19 bases between. Germline values: CDR1 SGHNT, CDR2 YYREEE (reference sequence). The CDR3 consists of 14 residues.

J is TRBJ1-5 and V is TRBV19; perhaps TRBD1 as D (6 bases). The CDR3 is made up of 16 amino acids. Germline CDR1 is LNHDA and CDR2 is SQIVND (reference sequence). Between the trimmed V and J ends, which lost 5 bases and 4 bases, there was a span of 18 bases. CDR3 sequence: CASSPIFTTGNQPQHF. CDR3 sequence (DNA): TGTGCCAGTAGTCCAATCTTTACTACAGGGAATCAGCCCCAGCATTTT.

The chain is built from TRBV24-1 and TRBJ1-2; D is perhaps TRBD1 (5 bases). This CDR3 region has 13 residues. Per germline, CDR1 KGHDR and CDR2 SFDVKD. V dropped 3 bases and J dropped 5 bases, with 9 bases sitting between them. The CDR3 DNA reads as TGTGCCACCAGTGATAAAGACAGTTATGGCTACACCTTC. Protein product: CATSDKDSYGYTF.

J is TRBJ2-1 and V is TRBV28, with a weak D call TRBD1 (5 bases). The ends were cut back, 3 bases at V and 6 bases at J, with 12 bases in the middle. Germline CDR1 is MDHEN and CDR2 is SYDVKM. The CDR3 extends over 14 amino acids. The CDR3 nucleotides are TGTGCCAGCAGTTTCCGCCAGGGCACCAATGAGCAGTTCTTC. Amino acids: CASSFRQGTNEQFF.

The CDR3 sequence is CAWRRPYQQGENSPLHF. The CDR3 coding sequence is TGTGCCTGGAGGCGCCCCTATCAACAGGGTGAGAATTCACCCCTCCACTTT. This sequence joins TRBV30 and TRBJ1-6, with a weak D call TRBD1 (6 bases). V lost 3 bases to trimming and J lost 7 bases, with 22 bases between them. CDR1 is GTSNPN and CDR2 is SVGIG in the germline V gene (reference sequence). The CDR3 spans 17 residues. The whole variable domain, remainder taken from reference TRBV30 and TRBJ1-6, is SQTIHQWPATLVQPVGSPLSLECTVEGTSNPNLYWYRQAAGRGLQLLFYSVGIGQISSEVPQNLSASRPQDRQFILSSKKLLLSDSGFYLCAWRRPYQQGENSPLHFGNGTRLTVT.

The rearrangement joins TRBV24-1 to TRBJ1-2; 11 nucleotides line up with TRBD1. The germline V gene encodes CDR1 KGHDR and CDR2 SFDVKD. This CDR3 has 16 residues. After removal of 4 bases from V and 2 bases from J, the junction contained 5 bases not matched to a gene. The CDR3 loop is CATSDPGQGANYGYTF. The CDR3 DNA reads TGTGCCACCAGTGACCCCGGACAGGGGGCCAACTATGGCTACACCTTC.

This chain joins TRBV2 and TRBJ1-5; D is perhaps TRBD1 (6 bases). Trimming shortened V by 0 bases and J by 2 bases, and 14 bases separated the two germline ends. Germline V gene lookup returns CDR1 SNHLY and CDR2 FYNNEI. This CDR3 has 17 residues. This CDR3 reads CASSEALGPGGNQPQHF. In nucleotides, the CDR3 is TGTGCCAGCAGTGAAGCGCTTGGGCCAGGGGGCAATCAGCCCCAGCATTTT.

The chain combines TRBV2 with TRBJ2-7, with 12 bases that match TRBD1. The V gene's germline CDR1 is SNHLY and CDR2 FYNNEI. V dropped 6 bases and J dropped 5; count of bases not matched to a gene: 8. This CDR3 spans 15 amino acids. In DNA, the CDR3 is TGTGCCAGCAGAGTACCCGGGACAGGGGGCAACGAGCAGTACTTC. Protein product: CASRVPGTGGNEQYF.

The sample holds a few counts of this clone. The genes are TRBV6-4 and TRBJ1-3, with 10 bases that match TRBD1. The CDR3 has 20 amino acids. V shed 8 bases and J 1 base; nucleotides not matched to a gene: 20. Looked up from germline, CDR1 is MRHNA and CDR2 is SNTAGT. The CDR3 DNA reads as TGTGCCAGCTCGGCGTTCGGGGACAGGGGAGTTTGTGTGTCTGGAAACACCATATATTTT. Translated, it gives CASSAFGDRGVCVSGNTIYF.

The chain combines TRBV5-1 with TRBJ2-7; D is unresolved. Germline V gene lookup returns CDR1 SGHRS and CDR2 YFSETQ. The CDR3 runs to 13 residues. V was pared by 5 bases and J by 13 bases, with 22 bases between. The CDR3 is CASSKHPEESPYF. The DNA of the CDR3 is TGCGCCAGCAGTAAACATCCTGAGGAATCCCCATACTTC.

The rearrangement links TRBV18 to TRBJ2-5; no definite D call. The V end lost 6 bases, the J end lost 9 bases, and 11 bases lay between the germline ends. Germline lookup yields CDR1 KGHSH and CDR2 LQKENI. The CDR3 consists of 11 residues. As DNA, the CDR3 is TGTGCCAGCTCCCAGAACGTGGCCCAGTACTTC. Its translation: CASSQNVAQYF. Full variable domain (outside the CDR3, taken from reference TRBV18 and TRBJ2-5): NAGVMQNPRHLVRRRGQEARLRCSPMKGHSHVYWYRQLPEEGLKFMVYLQKENIIDESGMPKERFSAEFPKEGPSILRIQQVVRGDSAAYFCASSQNVAQYFGPGTRLLVL.

This chain joins TRBV24-1 and TRBJ2-1, with 10 positions matching TRBD1. This CDR3 has 19 amino acids. The V gene's germline CDR1 is KGHDR and CDR2 SFDVKD. Trimming at V came to 3 bases and at J to 1 base, leaving 11 bases not matched to a gene. This CDR3 is CATSDHSDRGRGSYNEQFF. The CDR3 DNA follows: TGTGCCACCAGTGATCACAGTGACAGGGGGCGCGGGTCCTACAATGAGCAGTTCTTC.

The chain joins TRBV19 to TRBJ1-6, with D unclear. V was trimmed by 4 bases and J by 7 bases, leaving 8 bases between them. CDR1 is LNHDA and CDR2 is SQIVND in the germline V gene (reference sequence). This CDR3 is built from 13 residues. The CDR3 sequence: CASSTTWNSPLHF. The CDR3 DNA reads TGTGCCAGTAGTACGACATGGAATTCACCCCTCCACTTT.

V usage is TRBV19 and J usage is TRBJ2-1; 11 bases are a match to TRBD2. The V segment lost 3 bases and the J segment 6 bases; nucleotides outside the gene matches: 4. CDR3 length: 15 residues. Germline V CDR1 and CDR2: LNHDA, SQIVND (reference sequence). The CDR3 is CASSIPGTSGNEQFF. In DNA form, the CDR3 reads TGTGCCAGTAGTATCCCCGGGACTAGCGGCAATGAGCAGTTCTTC. The full variable domain, rest sourced from reference TRBV19 and TRBJ2-1, is DGGITQSPKYLFRKEGQNVTLSCEQNLNHDAMYWYRQDPGQGLRLIYYSQIVNDFQKGDIAEGYSVSREKKESFPLTVTSAQKNPTAFYLCASSIPGTSGNEQFFGPGTRLTVL.

The gene calls are TRBV4-1 and TRBJ1-3; D possibly corresponds to TRBD1 (5 bases). Trimming left V 0 bases short and J 4 bases short, with 10 bases between. This CDR3 is built from 15 residues. Per the germline V gene, CDR1 is MGHRA and CDR2 is YSYEKL. For the CDR3, the DNA is TGCGCCAGCAGCCAAGAACCAGGGTTCGGAAACACCATATATTTT. Amino acids: CASSQEPGFGNTIYF.

The rearrangement uses TRBV6-1 and TRBJ1-6; unclear D gene. V lost 3 bases to trimming and J lost 0 bases, with 9 bases between them. CDR1 is MNHNS, CDR2 SASEGT, per germline. The CDR3 totals 16 residues. This CDR3 reads CASSEIGSSYNSPLHF. CDR3 coding DNA: TGTGCCAGCAGTGAGATAGGGAGCTCCTATAATTCACCCCTCCACTTT.

The chain joins TRBV7-2 to TRBJ1-1; no firm D call. This CDR3 region has 12 residues. The V and J ends lost 5 bases and 7 bases respectively, with 11 bases between them. Germline CDR1 SGHTA, CDR2 FQGNSA. CDR3 protein: CASSTTRFEAFF. CDR3 coding DNA: TGTGCCAGCAGCACTACAAGATTTGAAGCTTTCTTT.

This clone is a singleton in its sample. The chain is built from TRBV24-1 and TRBJ2-3, with D maybe TRBD1 (5 bases). The CDR3 runs 15 residues. Looked up from germline, CDR1 is KGHDR and CDR2 is SFDVKD. V shed 3 bases and J shed 2 bases, with 11 bases lying between them. This CDR3 is CATSDTQGNTDTQYF. CDR3 nucleotide sequence: TGTGCCACCAGTGATACTCAGGGAAACACAGATACGCAGTATTTT.

DNA for the CDR3: TGTGCCAGCAGCTTACGGCGGCTCCAAGGACTAGGGGGAGATACGCAGTATTTT. Protein sequence: CASSLRRLQGLGGDTQYF. The gene calls are TRBV7-2 and TRBJ2-3, with D possibly matching TRBD2 (7 bases). The CDR3 is 18 residues long. CDR1 and CDR2 from the germline V gene are SGHTA and FQGNSA. With 2 bases removed from V and 5 bases from J, the gap between germline ends came to 23 bases.

The chain employs TRBV28 and TRBJ1-6; no clear D. V was trimmed by 7 bases and J by 5 bases, leaving 9 bases between them. The CDR3 is 13 residues long. The germline V gene has CDR1 MDHEN and CDR2 SYDVKM. CDR3 nucleotide sequence: TGTGCCAGCAACGGGGTAAATAATTCACCCCTCCACTTT. Protein: CASNGVNNSPLHF. The full variable domain, with the rest looked up from reference TRBV28 and TRBJ1-6, is DVKVTQSSRYLVKRTGEKVFLECVQDMDHENMFWYRQDPGLGLRLIYFSYDVKMKEKGDIPEGYSVSREKKERFSLILESASTNQTSMYLCASNGVNNSPLHFGNGTRLTVT.

The chain employs TRBV7-2 and TRBJ2-2; 7 nucleotides match TRBD1. Unmatched junction bases numbered 9, after V lost 8 bases and J lost 6 bases. Germline V CDR1 and CDR2: SGHTA, FQGNSA. The CDR3 covers 14 residues. DNA of the CDR3: TGTGCCAGCTCTACACAGGGGACGCCCGGGGAGCTGTTTTTT. This gives the protein CASSTQGTPGELFF.

V is TRBV18 and J is TRBJ1-6; perhaps TRBD1 as D (6 bases). V was trimmed by 5 bases and J by 2 bases, leaving 13 bases between them. Germline V gene lookup returns CDR1 KGHSH and CDR2 LQKENI. This CDR3 spans 16 amino acids. The CDR3 is CASSSLDSTYNSPLHF. CDR3 DNA: TGTGCCAGCTCATCGCTGGACAGTACCTATAATTCACCCCTCCACTTT.

The chain links TRBV5-1 to TRBJ2-3; tentatively, D is TRBD1 (6 bases). The germline CDR1 and CDR2 sequences are SGHRS and YFSETQ. This CDR3 has 15 amino acids. V dropped 4 bases and J dropped 2 bases, with 14 bases sitting between them. The CDR3 spells CASSRPQGNTDTQYF. In nucleotides, the CDR3 is TGCGCCAGCAGCCGACCACAGGGAAACACAGATACGCAGTATTTT.